What follows are 20 T cell receptor beta chains derived from one specimen sequenced in a study of identical twins. TCRdb re-derived calls from the 5' RACE reads in MiXCR, one entry per CDR3 protein. The sample lists roughly 690,000 distinct CDR3 sequences, 21% occurring once. These data also featured in a second study, about T cells expressing NK-cell markers.

Input material: PBMCs. The origin of the receptors is a woman younger than 30 in good health.

This clonotype was found many times. The V gene is TRBV12-3 or TRBV12-4, the J gene TRBJ2-1; 11 nucleotides line up with TRBD2. V was clipped by 5 bases and J by 10 bases; unmatched bases: 7. The CDR3 is made up of 14 amino acids. The CDR3 DNA reads as TGTGCCAGCAGTCCGCTAGCGGGGGGAGGAGAGCAGTTCTTC. This sequence encodes CASSPLAGGGEQFF.

This clonotype has ten or more counts. The chain uses TRBV12-3 or TRBV12-4 and TRBJ1-6; D remains unclear. Trimming stripped 5 bases from V and 7 bases from J, with 6 bases between. The CDR3 length is 12 residues. The CDR3 is CASSDGNSPLHF. In DNA form, the CDR3 reads TGTGCCAGCAGTGACGGCAATTCACCCCTCCACTTT.

This chain connects TRBV27 to TRBJ1-4; a weak D match, TRBD1 (5 bases). Trimming removed 3 bases at V and 7 bases at J, with 12 bases between. Germline V CDR1 and CDR2: MNHEY, SMNVEV (reference sequence). There are 14 residues in the CDR3. CDR3 loop: CASSFGGAGEKLFF. In DNA, the CDR3 is TGTGCCAGCAGTTTCGGTGGGGCCGGTGAAAAACTGTTTTTT.

This clonotype appeared a few times. J is TRBJ2-5 and V is TRBV9; D not resolved. The CDR3 sequence is 12 residues long. Between the trimmed V and J ends, which lost 2 bases and 5 bases, there was a span of 7 bases. CDR1 is SGDLS and CDR2 is YYNGEE in the germline V gene. In DNA, the CDR3 is TGTGCCAGCAGCGTTGATGGGGAGACCCAGTACTTC. This sequence encodes CASSVDGETQYF.

This clonotype showed up just a few times. This chain uses TRBV12-3 or TRBV12-4 with TRBJ1-6; the D gene is possibly TRBD1 (6 bases). The CDR3 runs to 15 residues. Trimming took off 6 bases at V and 4 bases at J, with 13 bases between the two ends. The DNA for the CDR3 is TGTGCCAGCAGATACTTGGACAGATATAATTCACCCCTCCACTTT. This translates into CASRYLDRYNSPLHF.

This clonotype turned up a few times. The J gene is TRBJ1-1, the V gene TRBV6-5; no definite D call. CDR3 size: 16 residues. The germline V gene encodes CDR1 MNHEY and CDR2 SVGAGI. Trimming removed 2 bases from V and 0 bases from J, with 13 bases in between. The CDR3: CASSYGGSSMNTEAFF. CDR3 DNA sequence: TGTGCCAGCAGTTACGGAGGCAGCTCAATGAACACTGAAGCTTTCTTT.

This rearrangement joins TRBV15 to TRBJ2-5; D possibly matches TRBD1 or TRBD2 (5 bases each). Germline CDR1 and CDR2: LNHNV and YYDKDF (reference sequence). The CDR3 consists of 16 residues. Trimming left V 1 base short and J 5 bases short, with 17 bases between. The CDR3 loop is CATSRGGTQHRETQYF. The CDR3 DNA reads as TGTGCCACCAGCAGAGGGGGGACCCAGCACCGGGAGACCCAGTACTTC. Full variable domain (remainder filled in from reference TRBV15 and TRBJ2-5): DAMVIQNPRYQVTQFGKPVTLSCSQTLNHNVMYWYQQKSSQAPKLLFHYYDKDFNNEADTPDNFQSRRPNTSFCFLDIRSPGLGDTAMYLCATSRGGTQHRETQYFGPGTRLLVL.

This chain uses TRBV5-1 with TRBJ2-3; the match to TRBD2 covers 9 bases. This CDR3 spans 15 amino acids. CDR1 is SGHRS, CDR2 YFSETQ, per germline. J lost 2 bases, V lost 4 bases, and 5 bases had no gene match. CDR3 protein: CASSQAGGLTDTQYF. The CDR3 bases are TGCGCCAGCAGCCAAGCGGGGGGTCTCACAGATACGCAGTATTTT.

This clonotype was detected a few times. The chain has TRBV5-1 and TRBJ1-2; no firm D call. This CDR3 is 15 amino acids long. The V end was cut by 4 bases, the J end by 5 bases, with 18 bases between. Per germline, CDR1 SGHRS and CDR2 YFSETQ. This CDR3 reads CASSPVENNPYGYTF. The CDR3 DNA sequence: TGCGCCAGCAGCCCGGTAGAAAACAACCCTTATGGCTACACCTTC.

The CDR3 sequence: CSGGYYQETQYF. The CDR3 region has the DNA TGCAGTGGGGGGTACTACCAAGAGACCCAGTACTTC. This chain uses TRBV20-1 with TRBJ2-5; D could derive from TRBD1 or TRBD2 (5 bases each). CDR1 DFQATT and CDR2 SNEGSKA come from the germline V gene (reference sequence). V was clipped by 7 bases and J by 0 bases, with 9 bases between them. This CDR3 comprises 12 residues.

This clonotype was found a few times. The V and J genes are TRBV20-1 and TRBJ1-2, with D unresolved. The germline V and J ends were trimmed by 6 bases and 4 bases, with 18 bases remaining between them. CDR3 length: 14 residues. Germline lookup yields CDR1 DFQATT and CDR2 SNEGSKA (reference sequence). The CDR3 spells CSAKAWAEGYGYTF. In DNA form, the CDR3 reads TGCAGTGCCAAAGCCTGGGCGGAAGGCTATGGCTACACCTTC.

A few counts support this clonotype. The chain combines TRBV25-1 with TRBJ2-1; 10 bases line up with TRBD1. Per germline, CDR1 MGHDK and CDR2 SYGVNS. With V trimmed by 3 bases and J by 12 bases, 17 bases remained unmatched. This CDR3 is built from 17 residues. The CDR3 region is CASSEEEGQGSEVGQFF. In DNA form, the CDR3 reads TGTGCCAGCAGTGAGGAGGAGGGACAGGGGTCTGAGGTGGGGCAGTTCTTC.

This sequence joins TRBV12-3 or TRBV12-4 and TRBJ2-7; tentatively, D is TRBD1 or TRBD2 (6 bases each). The CDR3 consists of 15 residues. Trimming took off 6 bases at V and 4 bases at J, with 19 bases between the two ends. This chain's CDR3 is CASRWTSRGQYEQYF. CDR3 sequence (DNA): TGTGCCAGCAGGTGGACTTCCCGGGGGCAATACGAGCAGTACTTC.

The chain employs TRBV12-3 or TRBV12-4 and TRBJ2-2; weak D call: TRBD1 (6 bases). The CDR3 runs to 14 residues. With 6 bases removed from V and 2 bases from J, the gap between germline ends came to 10 bases. CDR3 in DNA: TGTGCCAGCAGATCGGGACACAACACCGGGGAGCTGTTTTTT. Encoded protein: CASRSGHNTGELFF.

This clonotype was picked up a small number of times. CDR3 DNA: TGCGCCAGCAGCCAAGATTCGCTCTCTGGAAACACCATATATTTT. Its translation: CASSQDSLSGNTIYF. The V and J genes are TRBV4-3 and TRBJ1-3, with unresolved D. Germline V gene sequence: CDR1 LGHNA, CDR2 YSLEER. Trimming pared 0 bases from V and 0 bases from J, leaving 6 bases between. CDR3 length equals 15 residues.

The V gene is TRBV11-2, the J gene TRBJ1-1; D is perhaps TRBD1 (5 bases). CDR3 length: 14 residues. The V and J ends lost 1 base and 4 bases respectively, with 10 bases between them. Per the germline V gene, CDR1 is SGHAT and CDR2 is FQNNGV. The CDR3 region has the DNA TGTGCCAGCAGCTTAGGGTCGAGGGGCACTGAAGCTTTCTTT. This sequence encodes CASSLGSRGTEAFF.

This chain links TRBV11-1 with TRBJ2-7; D is possibly TRBD1 or TRBD2 (6 bases each). V gave up 4 bases and J gave up 3 bases, with 22 bases separating them. Per the germline V gene, CDR1 is SGHAT and CDR2 is FQDESV (reference sequence). This CDR3 region has 17 residues. The CDR3 region is CASSSGVAGTRSYEQYF. As DNA, the CDR3 is TGTGCCAGCAGCTCGGGGGTGGCCGGGACAAGAAGCTACGAGCAGTACTTC.

This clonotype came up a few times. V and J are TRBV5-1 and TRBJ1-2, with TRBD1 identical over 12 bases. The ends lost 4 bases at V and 7 bases at J; junction bases unmatched: 5. Germline V gene lookup returns CDR1 SGHRS and CDR2 YFSETQ. The CDR3 runs 14 residues. Here the CDR3 reads CASSRGQGAGGYTF. CDR3 nucleotide sequence: TGCGCCAGCAGCCGGGGACAGGGGGCAGGTGGCTACACCTTC.

The chain recombines TRBV20-1 with TRBJ2-5, with D possibly being TRBD2 (6 bases). Germline CDR1 reads DFQATT; CDR2 reads SNEGSKA (reference sequence). V lost 6 bases to trimming and J lost 10 bases, with 18 bases between them. This CDR3 is built from 12 residues. CDR3 sequence reads: CSAELAPPDQYF. As DNA, the CDR3 is TGCAGTGCGGAACTAGCACCCCCAGACCAGTACTTC.

The chain uses TRBV6-1 and TRBJ1-1, with a tentative D call TRBD1 (5 bases). This CDR3 has 14 amino acids. Germline V CDR1 and CDR2: MNHNS, SASEGT. Deletions cut 6 bases from V and 3 bases from J, with 14 bases between. CDR3 amino acids: CASSRGGVHTEAFF. The CDR3 bases are TGTGCCAGCAGCCGTGGAGGGGTACACACTGAAGCTTTCTTT.